The 11 T cell receptor beta chains listed next were all sequenced from one sample in a study of blood T cell repertoires in COVID-19. Profiling relied on immunoSEQ multiplex PCR, and the TCRdb table lists in-frame clones only, not all of them. The table lists around 100,000 clones, 84% of them singletons. Specimen: peripheral blood. Receptors were obtained from a human donor in a cohort sampled during active COVID-19.

The J gene is TRBJ2-2, the V gene TRBV25-1; TRBD1 matches 10 bases. V gave up 2 bases and J gave up 3 bases; unmatched junction bases: 6. This CDR3 contains 17 residues. Per germline, CDR1 MGHDK and CDR2 SYGVNS. The chain's CDR3 is CASSEPVGTGDTGELFF. CDR3 nucleotide sequence: TGTGCCAGCAGTGAACCTGTCGGGACAGGGGACACCGGGGAGCTGTTTTTT.

This clone showed up just once. CDR3 in DNA: TGTGCCAGCAGCCGGCCCCCCACTAACTATGGCTACACCTTC. Its translation: CASSRPPTNYGYTF. The chain has TRBV3-1 (or the pseudogene TRBV3-2) and TRBJ1-2; the D is unclear. V gave up 4 bases and J gave up 0 bases, with 9 bases separating them. Per the germline V gene, CDR1 is LGHDT and CDR2 is YNNKEL (reference sequence). The CDR3 covers 14 residues.

This rearrangement joins TRBV4-3 to TRBJ1-2; 8 positions match TRBD1. The junction had 14 bases not matched to a gene; V was cut back by 2 bases and J by 6 bases. Germline values: CDR1 LGHNA, CDR2 YSLEER. The CDR3 consists of 17 residues. This CDR3 is CASSQFGTGLRVHGYTF. The CDR3 DNA reads as TGCGCCAGCAGCCAATTTGGGACAGGACTTCGGGTACATGGCTACACCTTC.

This clone came up a few times. V gene TRBV25-1 combines with J gene TRBJ2-7; 9 nucleotides match TRBD2. The CDR3 is made up of 15 amino acids. The J segment lost 3 bases and the V segment lost 3 bases, leaving 6 bases of the junction unmatched. The germline gives CDR1 MGHDK, CDR2 SYGVNS. DNA of the CDR3: TGTGCCAGCAGTGATATCCTAGCGGGGAGCTACGAGCAGTACTTC. Residues: CASSDILAGSYEQYF.

The chain joins TRBV3-1 (or the pseudogene TRBV3-2) to TRBJ2-1; 13 bases map to TRBD2. V trimming: 4 bases; J trimming: 1 base; junction bases outside the gene matches: 10. CDR1 and CDR2 (germline): LGHDT, YNNKEL (reference sequence). The CDR3 contains 19 residues. The CDR3 sequence: CASSRTSGSHTQSYNEQFF. The CDR3 DNA reads as TGTGCCAGCAGCCGGACTAGCGGGAGCCACACCCAATCCTACAATGAGCAGTTCTTC.

This clone was seen a handful of times. V and J are TRBV7-9 and TRBJ2-7; TRBD2 might be the D (5 bases). The CDR3 is made up of 15 amino acids. CDR1 is SEHNR and CDR2 is FQNEAQ in the germline V gene (reference sequence). V lost 5 bases, J lost 9 bases, and 23 bases lay in between. The CDR3 loop reads CASSPIVDSRNWQYF. In DNA form, the CDR3 reads TGTGCCAGCAGCCCGATAGTGGACTCCCGGAATTGGCAGTACTTC.

V is TRBV2 and J is TRBJ2-7; no reliable D call. Germline CDR1 reads SNHLY; CDR2 reads FYNNEI. V was pared by 7 bases and J by 0 bases, with 7 bases between. The CDR3 loop spans 12 amino acids. The chain's CDR3 is CASKRVSYEQYF. DNA for the CDR3: TGTGCCAGCAAACGGGTCTCCTACGAGCAGTACTTC.

The chain employs TRBV6-5 and TRBJ1-1, with a weak D call TRBD1 (6 bases). Trimming removed 5 bases from V and 4 bases from J, with 14 bases in between. This CDR3 spans 14 amino acids. Looked up from germline, CDR1 is MNHEY and CDR2 is SVGAGI. CDR3 sequence: CASSKGGVGTEAFF. DNA for the CDR3: TGTGCCAGCAGTAAGGGGGGGGTAGGCACTGAAGCTTTCTTT.

V and J are TRBV7-6 and TRBJ2-7; D not certain. The CDR3 consists of 15 residues. V dropped 1 base and J dropped 1 base, with 11 bases sitting between them. Germline lookup yields CDR1 SGHVS and CDR2 FNYEAQ. CDR3 in DNA: TGTGCCAGCAGCTTAGGGCCAGTCCAATCCTACGAGCAGTACTTC. It specifies CASSLGPVQSYEQYF. Full variable domain (outside the CDR3, taken from reference TRBV7-6 and TRBJ2-7): GAGVSQSPRYKVTKRGQDVALRCDPISGHVSLYWYRQALGQGPEFLTYFNYEAQQDKSGLPNDRFSAERPEGSISTLTIQRTEQRDSAMYRCASSLGPVQSYEQYFGPGTRLTVT.

The rearrangement joins TRBV7-2 to TRBJ2-7; 7 bases are a match to TRBD2. The germline V gene encodes CDR1 SGHTA and CDR2 FQGNSA. J gave up 5 bases and V 5 bases, and 6 bases lay outside the gene matches. The CDR3 extends over 13 amino acids. In DNA form, the CDR3 reads TGTGCCAGCAGCAGGATCAGCGGGAACGAGCAGTACTTC. As protein: CASSRISGNEQYF.

The J gene is TRBJ1-5, the V gene TRBV5-6; D perhaps matches TRBD1 (5 bases). With 0 bases removed from V and 3 bases from J, the gap between germline ends came to 7 bases. The CDR3 totals 14 residues. Germline CDR1 reads SGHDT; CDR2 reads YYEEEE. CDR3 nucleotides: TGTGCCAGCAGCTTGGGACAGCTCAATCAGCCCCAGCATTTT. Encoded protein: CASSLGQLNQPQHF.